This T cell receptor beta chain came from a study of siplizumab effects on memory and regulatory T cells. TCR templates, about 10^5 per sample, were assayed. This table comes from immunoSEQ multiplex PCR, and its TCRdb copy is limited to in-frame clones, with some not included. The sample yields over 85,000 clones, around nine tenths seen once. Points on this clone: Its target is unknown.

The study, taken as a whole, reports: Siplizumab conditions gave an average of approximately 71% Treg-derived mappable alloreactive CD4+ clones, versus about 30% for controls. It was never confirmed that proliferating Tregs from siplizumab cultures were suppressive. Memory cells seemed less diverse than naive T cells, which also seemed major contributors to the alloresponse.

Deletions cut 1 base from V and 4 bases from J, with 12 bases between. Germline V gives CDR1 SGHRS, CDR2 YFSETQ. The CDR3 loop spans 15 amino acids. This chain uses TRBV5-1 with TRBJ1-3, with D unclear. The sequence came from a human donor in good health. Sequences were obtained from CD4+ T cells sorted from blood. Here the CDR3 DNA reads TGCGCCAGCAGCTTGTTAGGGATCTCCGGAAACACCATATATTTT. The encoded protein is CASSLLGISGNTIYF. The variable domain in full, with the rest retrieved from reference TRBV5-1 and TRBJ1-3, is KAGVTQTPRYLIKTRGQQVTLSCSPISGHRSVSWYQQTPGQGLQFLFEYFSETQRNKGNFPGRFSGRQFSNSRSEMNVSTLELGDSALYLCASSLLGISGNTIYFGEGSWLTVV.